A selection of T cell receptor beta chains follows, all from one sample in a study of CD8 T cells in Susac syndrome. A single record per CDR3 protein comes from TCRdb applying MiXCR to the immunoSEQ multiplex PCR reads. The repertoire holds about 280,000 distinct CDR3 sequences, with about 85% as singletons. The sequenced material came from CD8+ T cells from PBMCs. Every receptor here comes from a human donor with multiple sclerosis. CDR3s include the opening cysteine and the closing phenylalanine or tryptophan. A D gene is named only where the DNA matches it firmly. Rows give clone size only sometimes, using once, few, many, or a class for an expanded clone.

V gene: TRBV6-6; clone size: few; D gene: -; J gene: TRBJ2-3; CDR3 protein: CASSYPGLCTDTQYF; CDR3 DNA: TGTGCCAGCAGTTACCCGGGACTCTGCACAGATACGCAGTATTTT
V gene: TRBV5-1; clone size: few; D gene: -; J gene: TRBJ2-5; CDR3 protein: CASSPPSSDSGETQYF; CDR3 DNA: TGCGCCAGCAGCCCCCCCAGCTCCGACAGTGGAGAGACCCAGTACTTC
V gene: TRBV5-1; clone size: -; D gene: -; J gene: TRBJ2-7; CDR3 protein: CASSVNAYEQYF; CDR3 DNA: TGCGCCAGCAGCGTTAACGCTTACGAGCAGTACTTC
V gene: TRBV5-1; clone size: -; D gene: TRBD2; J gene: TRBJ2-3; CDR3 protein: CASSVLAADTQYF; CDR3 DNA: TGCGCCAGCAGTGTGCTAGCGGCAGATACGCAGTATTTT
V gene: TRBV5-1; clone size: -; D gene: -; J gene: TRBJ2-5; CDR3 protein: CASSFRHRYQETQYF; CDR3 DNA: TGCGCCAGCAGCTTCAGGCACCGGTACCAAGAGACCCAGTACTTC
V gene: TRBV2; clone size: -; D gene: -; J gene: TRBJ1-2; CDR3 protein: CATKLAPYGYTF; CDR3 DNA: TGTGCCACCAAACTGGCACCTTATGGCTACACCTTC
V gene: TRBV12-3/TRBV12-4; clone size: -; D gene: -; J gene: TRBJ2-1; CDR3 protein: CASSTGSSYNEQFF; CDR3 DNA: TGTGCCAGCAGCACCGGGAGCTCCTACAATGAGCAGTTCTTC
V gene: TRBV7-8; clone size: -; D gene: -; J gene: TRBJ2-5; CDR3 protein: CASSLIWAEETQYF; CDR3 DNA: TGTGCCAGCAGCTTGATATGGGCAGAAGAGACCCAGTACTTC
V gene: TRBV6-2/TRBV6-3; clone size: -; D gene: TRBD2; J gene: TRBJ2-1; CDR3 protein: CASGFLRTSGGYNEQFF; CDR3 DNA: TGTGCCAGCGGGTTTCTCCGGACTAGCGGGGGGTACAATGAGCAGTTCTTC
V gene: TRBV15; clone size: -; D gene: -; J gene: TRBJ2-3; CDR3 protein: CATSQGGVGTDTQYF; CDR3 DNA: TGTGCCACCAGCCAAGGCGGGGTAGGCACAGATACGCAGTATTTT
V gene: TRBV19; clone size: -; D gene: -; J gene: TRBJ2-6; CDR3 protein: CASSLPWAGANVLTF; CDR3 DNA: TGTGCCAGTAGTCTCCCATGGGCTGGGGCCAACGTCCTGACTTTC
V gene: TRBV28; clone size: -; D gene: TRBD1; J gene: TRBJ2-7; CDR3 protein: CASSWTGDYEQYF; CDR3 DNA: TGTGCCAGCAGTTGGACAGGGGACTACGAGCAGTACTTC
V gene: TRBV7-9; clone size: few; D gene: -; J gene: TRBJ1-6; CDR3 protein: CASSSESSYNSPLHF; CDR3 DNA: TGTGCCAGCAGCTCAGAAAGCTCCTATAATTCACCCCTCCACTTT
V gene: TRBV25-1; clone size: -; D gene: TRBD1; J gene: TRBJ2-1; CDR3 protein: CAIGTGGDEQFF; CDR3 DNA: TGTGCCATCGGGACAGGGGGCGATGAGCAGTTCTTC
V gene: TRBV12-5; clone size: -; D gene: TRBD2; J gene: TRBJ2-1; CDR3 protein: CASSAPGRSEQFF; CDR3 DNA: TGTGCTAGCTCAGCGCCCGGGAGGAGTGAGCAGTTCTTC
V gene: TRBV5-4; clone size: -; D gene: -; J gene: TRBJ2-7; CDR3 protein: CASSDSGHSYEQYF; CDR3 DNA: TGTGCCAGCAGCGACTCGGGGCACTCCTACGAGCAGTACTTC
V gene: TRBV27; clone size: -; D gene: TRBD2; J gene: TRBJ2-7; CDR3 protein: CASSFLAGGPLYEQYF; CDR3 DNA: TGTGCCAGCAGTTTTCTCGCGGGAGGCCCTCTTTACGAGCAGTACTTC
V gene: TRBV19; clone size: -; D gene: -; J gene: TRBJ1-1; CDR3 protein: CASSTYTGKTEAFF; CDR3 DNA: TGTGCCAGTAGTACATATACAGGGAAGACTGAAGCTTTCTTT
V gene: TRBV12-3/TRBV12-4; clone size: few; D gene: -; J gene: TRBJ2-3; CDR3 protein: CASGPDRGTDTQYF; CDR3 DNA: TGTGCCAGCGGTCCGGACCGGGGCACAGATACGCAGTATTTT
V gene: TRBV4-1; clone size: -; D gene: -; J gene: TRBJ2-6; CDR3 protein: CASSMFLWSGANVLTF; CDR3 DNA: TGCGCCAGCAGCATGTTTCTTTGGTCTGGGGCCAACGTCCTGACTTTC
V gene: TRBV28; clone size: -; D gene: TRBD1; J gene: TRBJ1-2; CDR3 protein: CASSITGGPPYGYTF; CDR3 DNA: TGTGCCAGCAGTATAACAGGGGGCCCCCCCTATGGCTACACCTTC
V gene: TRBV6-4; clone size: -; D gene: TRBD2; J gene: TRBJ2-1; CDR3 protein: CASSDSTSGSHEQFF; CDR3 DNA: TGTGCCAGCAGTGACTCGACTAGCGGGAGTCATGAGCAGTTCTTC
V gene: TRBV5-1; clone size: -; D gene: TRBD1; J gene: TRBJ2-7; CDR3 protein: CASSQNFPGQGQNEQYF; CDR3 DNA: TGCGCCAGCAGCCAAAATTTTCCGGGACAGGGGCAGAACGAGCAGTACTTC
V gene: TRBV7-9; clone size: -; D gene: -; J gene: TRBJ1-4; CDR3 protein: CASGRSTNEKLFF; CDR3 DNA: TGTGCCAGCGGCAGGTCTACTAATGAAAAACTGTTTTTT
V gene: TRBV28; clone size: -; D gene: -; J gene: TRBJ1-1; CDR3 protein: CASSFGEGDTEAFF; CDR3 DNA: TGTGCCAGCAGTTTTGGGGAGGGGGACACTGAAGCTTTCTTT